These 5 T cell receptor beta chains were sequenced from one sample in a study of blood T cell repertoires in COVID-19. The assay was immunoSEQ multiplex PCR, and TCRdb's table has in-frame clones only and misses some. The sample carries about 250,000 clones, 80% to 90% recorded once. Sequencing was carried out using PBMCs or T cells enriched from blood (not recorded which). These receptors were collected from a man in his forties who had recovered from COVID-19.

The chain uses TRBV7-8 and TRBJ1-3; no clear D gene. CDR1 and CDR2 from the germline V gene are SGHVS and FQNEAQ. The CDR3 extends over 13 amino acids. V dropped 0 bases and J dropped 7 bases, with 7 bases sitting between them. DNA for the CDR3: TGTGCCAGCAGCTTAGCGGCCCAGAACACCATATATTTT. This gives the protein CASSLAAQNTIYF.

Here the CDR3 reads CASSVAWDTVSGNTIYF. In DNA form, the CDR3 reads TGTGCCAGCAGCGTAGCTTGGGACACCGTCTCTGGAAACACCATATATTTT. The chain couples TRBV9 to TRBJ1-3, with D maybe TRBD1 (6 bases). CDR3 length: 17 amino acids. Germline V CDR1 and CDR2: SGDLS, YYNGEE. V gave up 0 bases and J gave up 0 bases, with 13 bases separating them.

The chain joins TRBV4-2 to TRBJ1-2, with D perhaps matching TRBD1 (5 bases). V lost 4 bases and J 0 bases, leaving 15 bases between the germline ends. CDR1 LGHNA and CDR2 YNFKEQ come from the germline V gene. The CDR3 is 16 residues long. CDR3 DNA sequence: TGTGCCAGCAGCCGATCTTCACAGGCGGCTAACTATGGCTACACCTTC. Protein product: CASSRSSQAANYGYTF.

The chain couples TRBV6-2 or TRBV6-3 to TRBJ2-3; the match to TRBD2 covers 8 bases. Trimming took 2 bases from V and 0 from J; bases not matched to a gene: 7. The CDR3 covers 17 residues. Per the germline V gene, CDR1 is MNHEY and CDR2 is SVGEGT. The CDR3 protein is CASSYPTSGVSTDTQYF. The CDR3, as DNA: TGTGCCAGCAGTTACCCTACTAGCGGAGTTAGCACAGATACGCAGTATTTT.

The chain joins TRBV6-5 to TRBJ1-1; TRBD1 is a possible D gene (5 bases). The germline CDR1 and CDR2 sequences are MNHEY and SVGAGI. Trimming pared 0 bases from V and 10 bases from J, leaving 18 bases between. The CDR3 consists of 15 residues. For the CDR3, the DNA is TGTGCCAGCAGTTACTCGAGCGGGACCGTCTTTGGAGCTTTCTTT. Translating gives CASSYSSGTVFGAFF.